Listed here are 30 T cell receptor beta chains from one sample, sequenced in a study of PD-1 blockade in classical Hodgkin lymphoma. Time point given: cycle 4 day 1 (C4D1), after more than 5 weeks of nivolumab. Each patient relapsed following autologous stem cell transplantation, and prior brentuximab vedotin exposure differed. Some clones are missing from TCRdb's copy, which holds only in-frame ones; the method was immunoSEQ multiplex PCR. The sample lists tens of thousands of clones, 90% occurring once. This specimen was peripheral blood mononuclear cells (PBMCs), taken before the fourth cycle of nivolumab. The receptors derive from a human donor with classical Hodgkin lymphoma.

This clone appeared once. The rearrangement joins TRBV5-4 to TRBJ2-2; no definite D call. The CDR3 sequence is 15 residues long. V dropped 4 bases and J dropped 4 bases, with 14 bases sitting between them. Germline loops: CDR1 SGHNT, CDR2 YYREEE (reference sequence). In DNA, the CDR3 is TGTGCCAGCAGCCGAGGATTTGGGCCCACCGGGGAGCTGTTTTTT. Protein product: CASSRGFGPTGELFF. Variable domain in full (rest from reference TRBV5-4 and TRBJ2-2): ETGVTQSPTHLIKTRGQQVTLRCSSQSGHNTVSWYQQALGQGPQFIFQYYREEENGRGNFPPRFSGLQFPNYSSELNVNALELDDSALYLCASSRGFGPTGELFFGEGSRLTVL.

The chain couples TRBV5-1 to TRBJ1-3; the D is unclear. Trimming shortened V by 3 bases and J by 0 bases, and 13 bases separated the two germline ends. The CDR3 covers 16 residues. Germline CDR1 and CDR2: SGHRS and YFSETQ. This chain's CDR3 is CASSWFALGSGNTIYF. The CDR3 DNA sequence: TGCGCCAGCAGCTGGTTCGCGTTGGGCTCTGGAAACACCATATATTTT.

With regard to this clone: At one end, the junction sequence differs from germline, possibly due to a read error. The chain recombines TRBV6-5 with TRBJ2-3; 8 bases map to TRBD2. Germline V lookup: CDR1 MNHEY, CDR2 SVGAGI. This CDR3 has 16 residues. CDR3 DNA: TGTGCCAGCAGTTACGACCTCGGGGGGGAAACAGTTACGCAGTATTTT. It is translated as CASSYDLGGETVTQYF.

This rearrangement joins TRBV2 to TRBJ1-4; D may be TRBD1 (6 bases). Germline CDR1 is SNHLY and CDR2 is FYNNEI. This CDR3 has 14 residues. Trimming removed 11 bases at V and 6 bases at J, with 19 bases between. Here the CDR3 DNA reads TGTGCCGGGCGAAGCTACAGGGCGGATGAAAAACTGTTTTTT. Amino acids: CAGRSYRADEKLFF. Complete variable domain (other parts from reference TRBV2 and TRBJ1-4): EPEVTQTPSHQVTQMGQEVILRCVPISNHLYFYWYRQILGQKVEFLVSFYNNEISEKSEIFDDQFSVERPDGSNFTLKIRSTKLEDSAMYFCAGRSYRADEKLFFGSGTQLSVL.

The CDR3 DNA is TGTGCCGCCAGGAACGGGAATGAAAAACTGTTTTTT. Translated: CAARNGNEKLFF. The chain employs TRBV30 and TRBJ1-4; D call uncertain. Trimming pared 8 bases from V and 5 bases from J, leaving 12 bases between. CDR3 size: 12 residues. From germline, CDR1 is GTSNPN and CDR2 SVGIG (reference sequence).

This chain joins TRBV11-2 and TRBJ2-7; 11 bases agree with TRBD1. Trimming at V came to 6 bases and at J to 6 bases, leaving 7 bases not matched to a gene. This CDR3 comprises 14 residues. Germline CDR1 is SGHAT and CDR2 is FQNNGV. The CDR3: CASRAPGQGVEQYF. CDR3 coding DNA: TGTGCCAGCAGAGCTCCGGGACAGGGGGTCGAGCAGTACTTC.

The V call is TRBV6-4, the J call TRBJ2-2, with D tentatively TRBD2 (6 bases). The length of the CDR3 is 14 residues. V was clipped by 4 bases and J by 2 bases, with 8 bases between them. The V gene's germline CDR1 is MRHNA and CDR2 SNTAGT. The DNA for the CDR3 is TGTGCCAGCAGTGTAGCGGAAAACACCGGGGAGCTGTTTTTT. Translating gives CASSVAENTGELFF.

The chain has TRBV19 and TRBJ2-3; no firm D call. The CDR3 is 17 amino acids. In germline, CDR1 is LNHDA, CDR2 SQIVND (reference sequence). With 0 bases removed from V and 2 bases from J, the gap between germline ends came to 15 bases. In DNA, the CDR3 is TGTGCCAGTAGTATAGACCCCACCGGGCCAGACACAGATACGCAGTATTTT. This codes for CASSIDPTGPDTDTQYF. The whole variable domain, filled in from reference TRBV19 and TRBJ2-3, reads DGGITQSPKYLFRKEGQNVTLSCEQNLNHDAMYWYRQDPGQGLRLIYYSQIVNDFQKGDIAEGYSVSREKKESFPLTVTSAQKNPTAFYLCASSIDPTGPDTDTQYFGPGTRLTVL.

The genes are TRBV15 and TRBJ2-7; D perhaps matches TRBD1 (6 bases). V was trimmed by 11 bases and J by 5 bases, leaving 13 bases between them. Germline CDR1 is LNHNV and CDR2 is YYDKDF (reference sequence). The CDR3 spans 11 residues. The CDR3 sequence: CAHRVVDEQYF. CDR3 DNA sequence: TGTGCCCACAGGGTAGTTGACGAGCAGTACTTC.

V usage is TRBV30 and J usage is TRBJ1-4, with 10 nucleotides matching TRBD1. This CDR3 region has 18 residues. With V trimmed by 1 base and J by 8 bases, 16 bases remained unmatched. Germline-derived CDR1 and CDR2 are GTSNPN and SVGIG (reference sequence). CDR3 sequence (DNA): TGTGCCTGGAGTGGACGGACAAAACGGGGGACAGGGGAGGAAAAACTGTTTTTT. Amino acids: CAWSGRTKRGTGEEKLFF. Full variable domain (remainder filled in from reference TRBV30 and TRBJ1-4): SQTIHQWPATLVQPVGSPLSLECTVEGTSNPNLYWYRQAAGRGLQLLFYSVGIGQISSEVPQNLSASRPQDRQFILSSKKLLLSDSGFYLCAWSGRTKRGTGEEKLFFGSGTQLSVL.

The gene calls are TRBV30 and TRBJ1-4; 8 bases align to TRBD1. Germline loops: CDR1 GTSNPN, CDR2 SVGIG (reference sequence). The J segment lost 8 bases and the V segment lost 3 bases, leaving 5 bases of the junction unmatched. This CDR3 contains 13 residues. Here the CDR3 DNA reads TGTGCCTGGAGAACAGGGGGTCGGGAAAAACTGTTTTTT. Translated: CAWRTGGREKLFF.

The rearrangement joins TRBV19 to TRBJ1-1; 9 nucleotides agree with TRBD1. CDR1 and CDR2 (germline): LNHDA, SQIVND (reference sequence). Trimming cost V 5 bases and J 5 bases; bases outside gene matches: 6. CDR3 length: 14 amino acids. The CDR3 nucleotides read TGTGCCAGTAGTTTGGACAGGGGATGGACTGAAGCTTTCTTT. Amino acid sequence: CASSLDRGWTEAFF. Variable domain in full (rest from reference TRBV19 and TRBJ1-1): DGGITQSPKYLFRKEGQNVTLSCEQNLNHDAMYWYRQDPGQGLRLIYYSQIVNDFQKGDIAEGYSVSREKKESFPLTVTSAQKNPTAFYLCASSLDRGWTEAFFGQGTRLTVV.

The gene calls are TRBV6-1 and TRBJ1-5; tentatively, D is TRBD1 (6 bases). Between the trimmed V and J ends, which lost 6 bases and 2 bases, there was a span of 14 bases. The V gene's germline CDR1 is MNHNS and CDR2 SASEGT. The CDR3 spans 15 residues. DNA of the CDR3: TGTGCCAGCAGGGACAGCCCTTGGGGCAATCAGCCCCAGCATTTT. It is translated as CASRDSPWGNQPQHF.

V gene TRBV30 combines with J gene TRBJ2-7; D is possibly TRBD1 (6 bases). Trimming left V 5 bases short and J 5 bases short, with 25 bases between. The CDR3 consists of 16 residues. Germline values: CDR1 GTSNPN, CDR2 SVGIG (reference sequence). The CDR3, as DNA: TGTGCCTGGTACCGCACTTACAGGGAGAATTTGCACGAGCAGTACTTC. It specifies CAWYRTYRENLHEQYF.

The chain uses TRBV30 and TRBJ2-7, with a tentative D call TRBD1 (6 bases). The germline V gene has CDR1 GTSNPN and CDR2 SVGIG (reference sequence). V lost 7 bases to trimming and J lost 0 bases, with 19 bases between them. The CDR3 consists of 15 residues. The CDR3 DNA sequence: TGTGCCTCGAACAATGGACAGTCAAGCTCCTACGAGCAGTACTTC. Its protein is CASNNGQSSSYEQYF.

This chain connects TRBV28 to TRBJ2-1, with TRBD2 matching over 9 bases. Unmatched junction bases numbered 17, after V lost 5 bases and J lost 3 bases. This CDR3 has 19 residues. The germline gives CDR1 MDHEN, CDR2 SYDVKM. CDR3 region: CASSIIGFIAGALYNEQFF. The CDR3 DNA sequence: TGTGCCAGCAGTATCATCGGTTTCATAGCGGGGGCGCTCTACAATGAGCAGTTCTTC.

Only one count was recorded for this clone. J is TRBJ2-7 and V is TRBV18; D might be TRBD1 (6 bases). V was trimmed by 3 bases and J by 0 bases, leaving 15 bases between them. The V gene's germline CDR1 is KGHSH and CDR2 LQKENI. This CDR3 has 16 residues. CDR3 residues: CASSPSPTGSSYEQYF. The CDR3 DNA reads as TGTGCCAGCTCACCTTCCCCGACAGGTAGCTCCTACGAGCAGTACTTC. Based on the CDR3 plus reference TRBV18 and TRBJ2-7, the full variable domain is NAGVMQNPRHLVRRRGQEARLRCSPMKGHSHVYWYRQLPEEGLKFMVYLQKENIIDESGMPKERFSAEFPKEGPSILRIQQVVRGDSAAYFCASSPSPTGSSYEQYFGPGTRLTVT.

The genes are TRBV29-1 and TRBJ1-2; D ambiguous. CDR1 is SQVTM and CDR2 is ANQGSEA in the germline V gene. The CDR3 consists of 13 residues. V lost 0 bases to trimming and J lost 7 bases, with 12 bases between them. For the CDR3, the DNA is TGCAGCGTTGAAGATCGCCCGGCCCTTGGCTACACCTTC. Amino acids: CSVEDRPALGYTF.

This chain connects TRBV28 to TRBJ2-1; 7 bases are shared with TRBD1. V was clipped by 5 bases and J by 6 bases; unmatched bases: 1. This CDR3 contains 12 residues. Germline lookup yields CDR1 MDHEN and CDR2 SYDVKM. This CDR3 reads CASSDRVNEQFF. The CDR3 nucleotides read TGTGCCAGCAGTGACAGGGTCAATGAGCAGTTCTTC.

The rearrangement joins TRBV4-2 to TRBJ2-3; a weak D match, TRBD1 (6 bases). This CDR3 region has 17 residues. Trimming took off 0 bases at V and 2 bases at J, with 15 bases between the two ends. The germline V gene has CDR1 LGHNA and CDR2 YNFKEQ. The CDR3 region has the DNA TGTGCCAGCAGCCAAGATCTGCAGGGGTCCGCCACAGATACGCAGTATTTT. Translation gives CASSQDLQGSATDTQYF.

The V call is TRBV27, the J call TRBJ2-3, with D tentatively TRBD1 (6 bases). CDR1 is MNHEY, CDR2 SMNVEV, per germline (reference sequence). The CDR3 is 15 amino acids. V was clipped by 6 bases and J by 2 bases, with 15 bases between them. The CDR3 DNA reads as TGTGCCAGCAGGAAACAGGGCGTCCCCACAGATACGCAGTATTTT. Translated, it gives CASRKQGVPTDTQYF.

The rearrangement uses TRBV29-1 and TRBJ2-7; 9 nucleotides align to TRBD2. The CDR3 has 14 amino acids. V lost 4 bases to trimming and J lost 3 bases; unmatched junction nucleotides: 7. Germline V gives CDR1 SQVTM, CDR2 ANQGSEA. This CDR3 reads CSVGKRGDLYEQYF. CDR3 nucleotides: TGCAGCGTTGGAAAGCGGGGGGACCTCTACGAGCAGTACTTC.

The chain joins TRBV5-6 to TRBJ2-5; the D is unclear. This CDR3 is 15 amino acids long. Trimming took off 3 bases at V and 0 bases at J, with 12 bases between the two ends. From germline, CDR1 is SGHDT and CDR2 YYEEEE. CDR3 nucleotides: TGTGCCAGCAGCTCCCGCCGTCCGCACCAAGAGACCCAGTACTTC. Its translation is CASSSRRPHQETQYF.

The chain joins TRBV29-1 to TRBJ2-3, with D possibly TRBD1 on 5 matching bases. Trimming removed 0 bases at V and 1 base at J, with 11 bases between. The germline V gene encodes CDR1 SQVTM and CDR2 ANQGSEA. The length of the CDR3 is 15 residues. CDR3 nucleotides: TGCAGCGTTGAAGATCTTGGGGCCGGCACAGATACGCAGTATTTT. Residues: CSVEDLGAGTDTQYF.

The rearrangement uses TRBV10-2 and TRBJ1-1, with TRBD1 matching 7 bases. After removal of 0 bases from V and 5 bases from J, the junction contained 6 bases not matched to a gene. The CDR3 is 15 amino acids. Germline loops: CDR1 WSHSY, CDR2 SAAADI. This chain's CDR3 is CASSESAGGGTEAFF. The CDR3 DNA sequence: TGCGCCAGCAGTGAGTCGGCAGGGGGAGGAACTGAAGCTTTCTTT.

The chain couples TRBV7-8 to TRBJ1-2; the match to TRBD1 covers 9 bases. Germline CDR1 SGHVS, CDR2 FQNEAQ. The CDR3 is made up of 15 amino acids. Trimming cost V 1 base and J 4 bases; bases outside gene matches: 4. Here the CDR3 DNA reads TGTGCCAGCAGCTTAGAAACAGGGGGCGGCTATGGCTACACCTTC. It encodes CASSLETGGGYGYTF. The variable domain in full, with the rest retrieved from reference TRBV7-8 and TRBJ1-2, is GAGVSQSPRYKVAKRGQDVALRCDPISGHVSLFWYQQALGQGPEFLTYFQNEAQLDKSGLPSDRFFAERPEGSVSTLKIQRTQQEDSAVYLCASSLETGGGYGYTFGSGTRLTVV.

The V call is TRBV29-1, the J call TRBJ2-1, with 7 bases lining up with TRBD2. The J segment lost 3 bases and the V segment lost 4 bases, leaving 6 bases of the junction unmatched. Germline lookup yields CDR1 SQVTM and CDR2 ANQGSEA. This CDR3 contains 14 residues. CDR3 amino acids: CSVAPGRGYNEQFF. CDR3 coding DNA: TGCAGCGTTGCCCCGGGGAGGGGCTACAATGAGCAGTTCTTC.

The chain carries TRBV6-1 and TRBJ2-2, with a weak D call TRBD1 (5 bases). Germline loops: CDR1 MNHNS, CDR2 SASEGT. V was clipped by 0 bases and J by 6 bases, with 8 bases between them. This CDR3 is 14 amino acids long. The CDR3 coding sequence is TGTGCCAGCAGTGAAGCATCCAGGGCCGGGGAGCTGTTTTTT. Its translation: CASSEASRAGELFF.

V gene TRBV4-2 combines with J gene TRBJ2-7; D is possibly TRBD1 (6 bases). Germline values: CDR1 LGHNA, CDR2 YNFKEQ. The CDR3 totals 14 residues. V gave up 0 bases and J gave up 2 bases, with 8 bases separating them. The CDR3 coding sequence is TGTGCCAGCAGCCAAGACCAGGGGCCCTACGAGCAGTACTTC. This encodes CASSQDQGPYEQYF.

The gene calls are TRBV19 and TRBJ2-3; 10 bases line up with TRBD2. This CDR3 contains 15 residues. Germline CDR1 and CDR2: LNHDA and SQIVND (reference sequence). V trimming: 7 bases; J trimming: 1 base; junction bases outside the gene matches: 5. The chain's CDR3 is CASISGTSGTDTQYF. The CDR3 coding sequence is TGTGCCAGTATTTCCGGGACTAGCGGCACAGATACGCAGTATTTT.